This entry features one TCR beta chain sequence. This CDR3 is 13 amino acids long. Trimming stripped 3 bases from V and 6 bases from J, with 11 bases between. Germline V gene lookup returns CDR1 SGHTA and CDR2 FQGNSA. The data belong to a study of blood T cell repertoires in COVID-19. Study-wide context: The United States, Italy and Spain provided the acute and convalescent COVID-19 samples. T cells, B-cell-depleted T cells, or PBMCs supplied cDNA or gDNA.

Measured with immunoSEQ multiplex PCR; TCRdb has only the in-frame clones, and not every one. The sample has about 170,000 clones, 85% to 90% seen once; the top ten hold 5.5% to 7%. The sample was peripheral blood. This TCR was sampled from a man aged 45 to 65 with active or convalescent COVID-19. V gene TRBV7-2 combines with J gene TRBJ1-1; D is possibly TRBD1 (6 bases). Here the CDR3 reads CASSFRGSPEAFF. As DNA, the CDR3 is TGTGCCAGCAGCTTCAGGGGTAGCCCTGAAGCTTTCTTT.